The sequence of this T cell receptor (beta chain) was determined in a study of T cells after yellow fever vaccination (dated by TCRdb to the late 2010s). For the wider study: The SMART-Seq v4 Ultra Low Input RNA kit was used to prepare libraries from fractions with low cell numbers. To follow T-cell clones before and after both primary and booster YFV17D yellow fever vaccination, bulk TCR alpha and beta repertoires underwent longitudinal sequencing. Bulk PBMC replicates and cell subsets were isolated from blood drawn at multiple timepoints before and after both primary and secondary immunization. Two healthy male donors, one aged 18 to 30 and one aged 30 to 39 years, were included in the cohort. General study outcomes and caveats: After the booster, most of the clones that had expanded following primary vaccination were detected again (just under 97% of CD4 and 80% to 90% of CD8), which suggests that memory was broadly maintained. A small fraction of clonotypes showed up in both the CD4 and CD8 compartments, probably as a result of convergent recombination. Computational filtering was required because FACS-sorted repertoires could contain abundant contaminating clonotypes from the bulk population. The study included only a couple of donors, which limits how far the findings can be generalized. The secondary T-cell response was weaker than the primary response but faster, peaking on day 5 instead of day 15.

This clonotype has just a few counts. Its antigen has not been determined. The record has no base qualities; no much larger clone is one base away. The treatment or condition label on this specimen signifies: live attenuated yellow fever vaccine strain. Two biological replicates of bulk PBMCs were collected at each blood-draw timepoint. PBMCs were isolated from peripheral blood using a standard Ficoll-Paque protocol. RNA was extracted with TriZol from bulk PBMCs, CD4 and CD8 fractions, and dextramer-positive and dextramer-negative fractions. After removal of 5 bases from V and 2 bases from J, the junction retains 6 bases not matched to a gene. From the cysteine up to the phenylalanine, the CDR3 has a length of 14 residues. Kept here is only the CDR3 DNA, which spans 42 bases and is read in frame from base 1. Reading the germline V gene (reference sequence) gives CDR1 SGHAT and CDR2 FQDESV. TCR cDNA was synthesized by 5'RACE template switching, through which a universal primer site and unique molecular identifiers were introduced. Priming for cDNA synthesis came from both the TCR alpha and TCR beta constant segments. Library amplification used two PCR steps, and the second PCR step added sample barcodes and sequencing adapters. Sequencing of the libraries was done on either Illumina HiSeq 2500 (2x100 bp) or NovaSeq (2x150 bp). The original pipeline was this. MIGEC handled demultiplexing of reads and collapsing into UMI consensus sequences, while MiXCR performed V(D)J alignment. Vaccine-responding clonotypes were defined with edgeR using replicate PBMC samples, requiring FDR below 0.01 and a log2 fold change above 5 up to day 15. Each bulk clonotype was labeled CD4 or CD8 based on which sequenced repertoire, CD4 or CD8, contained the clonotype at higher abundance. The public reads were quality trimmed at Q25 with fastp and then assembled into clones with MiXCR by TCRdb, keeping productive beta chains. Rows matching on CDR3 protein sequence are summarized as one entry with the most common DNA and genes. None of the V and J calls come from the authors' own analysis; TCRdb made them. The sample table records 550,000 or so distinct CDR3 sequences; under 25% of these occur just once. Clones ranked in the top ten supply roughly an eighth of the sample.

The sample here was PBMCs, taken 15 days after the yellow fever booster vaccination. The chain is assembled from TRBV11-1 and TRBJ2-7; TRBD1 lines up with 7 middle nucleotides. The source is a man aged 30-40 years who received the YFV17D yellow fever vaccine. The CDR3 here reads CASSGDRAPYEQYF. The nucleotide sequence is TGTGCCAGCAGCGGCGACAGGGCTCCCTACGAGCAGTACTTC.